This T cell receptor (beta chain) was retrieved from a study of blood T cells in healthy people across ages. The CDR3 runs to 16 residues. V lost 5 bases, J lost 4 bases, and 7 bases stayed unmatched. Germline loops: CDR1 SGHVS, CDR2 FNYEAQ. PCR was performed a second time for about 7 to 11 cycles using a sample-barcoded 5' primer and a J-beta primer mix. MiXCR was run by TCRdb on the 5' RACE reads, yielding one entry per CDR3 protein. Among 850,000 or so distinct CDR3 sequences listed, less than 35% were seen once. This sequence was found in a woman aged 80 or over in good health. The material sequenced was blood. The V call is TRBV7-6, the J call TRBJ1-3; 11 bases match TRBD1. The CDR3 DNA reads TGTGCCAGCAGCGCCCGGACAGGGGGCCCCGGAAACACCATATATTTT. As protein: CASSARTGGPGNTIYF.